The present TCR beta chain was sequenced within a study of beta chain features in type 1 diabetes. Trimming removed 3 bases from V and 2 bases from J, with 8 bases in between. The CDR3 spans 14 residues. CDR1 is KGHSH, CDR2 LQKENI, per germline. To note about this clone: What it binds is unknown.

Findings and limits, study-wide: All four CD4+ subsets of Type 1 diabetes patients contained TCRB CDR3s that were moderately but significantly shorter. More deletions and fewer insertions at VDJ junctions were seen in type 1 diabetes patients.

Every isolated RNA sample was fully reverse transcribed, so sequencing captured expressed TCRB transcripts. Method: immunoSEQ multiplex PCR; TCRdb's copy keeps in-frame clones and lacks some. The sample includes more than 250,000 clones, about a fifth seen only once; the top ten take about 0.027%. This clonotype was obtained from a woman in her forties with type 1 diabetes. This chain uses TRBV18 with TRBJ1-3, with D unclear. Sequences were obtained from naive CD4+ T cells from blood. The CDR3 DNA sequence: TGTGCCAGCTCACCGGTAGCACCTGGAAACACCATATATTTT. Protein product: CASSPVAPGNTIYF. Full variable domain (rest looked up from reference TRBV18 and TRBJ1-3): NAGVMQNPRHLVRRRGQEARLRCSPMKGHSHVYWYRQLPEEGLKFMVYLQKENIIDESGMPKERFSAEFPKEGPSILRIQQVVRGDSAAYFCASSPVAPGNTIYFGEGSWLTVV.